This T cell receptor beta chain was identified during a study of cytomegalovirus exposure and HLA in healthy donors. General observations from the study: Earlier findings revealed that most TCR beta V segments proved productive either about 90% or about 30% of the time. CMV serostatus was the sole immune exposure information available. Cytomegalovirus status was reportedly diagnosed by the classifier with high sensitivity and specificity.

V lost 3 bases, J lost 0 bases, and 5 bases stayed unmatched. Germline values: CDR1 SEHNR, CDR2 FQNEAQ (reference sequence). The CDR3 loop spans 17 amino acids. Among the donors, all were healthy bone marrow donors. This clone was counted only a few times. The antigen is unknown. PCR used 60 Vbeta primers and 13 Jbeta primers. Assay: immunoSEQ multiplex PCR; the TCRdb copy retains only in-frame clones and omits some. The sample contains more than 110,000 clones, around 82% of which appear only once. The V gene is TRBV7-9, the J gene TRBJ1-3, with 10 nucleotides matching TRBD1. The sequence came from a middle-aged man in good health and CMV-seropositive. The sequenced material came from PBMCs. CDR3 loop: CASSFSTGGGSGNTIYF. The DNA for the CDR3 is TGTGCCAGCAGCTTCTCGACAGGGGGCGGCTCTGGAAACACCATATATTTT.